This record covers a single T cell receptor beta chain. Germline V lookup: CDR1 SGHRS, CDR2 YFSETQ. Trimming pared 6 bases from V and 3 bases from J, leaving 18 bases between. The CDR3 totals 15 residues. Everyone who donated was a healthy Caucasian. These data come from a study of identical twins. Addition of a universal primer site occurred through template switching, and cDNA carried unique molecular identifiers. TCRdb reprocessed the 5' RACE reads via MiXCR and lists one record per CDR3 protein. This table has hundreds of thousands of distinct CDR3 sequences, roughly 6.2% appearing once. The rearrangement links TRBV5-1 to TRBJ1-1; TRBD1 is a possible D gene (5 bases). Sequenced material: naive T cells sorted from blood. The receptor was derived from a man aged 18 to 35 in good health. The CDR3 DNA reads TGCGCCAGCACCCTATTGGGGGGGTCCGACACTGAAGCTTTCTTT. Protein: CASTLLGGSDTEAFF.